This T cell receptor beta chain was captured in a study of CD8+ T cells in alopecia areata. Study-wide background: Oral tofacitinib, 5 to 10 mg twice daily, was given in an open-label trial. Broader study findings: In lesional scalp, particularly from alopecia totalis/universalis, clonality was higher than in normal scalp.

Lesional scalp tissue (obtained by punch biopsy) and peripheral blood were collected from alopecia areata patients. CDR1 SGHNT and CDR2 YYREEE come from the germline V gene (reference sequence). The CDR3 runs to 13 residues. Trimming took off 0 bases at V and 4 bases at J, with 6 bases between the two ends. Concerning this clone: What it recognizes is unknown.

As the sequencing template, cDNA was produced by extracting RNA and reverse transcribing it. Sequencing was performed with immunoSEQ multiplex PCR; in TCRdb, only in-frame clones are kept and a portion is missing. The sample has about 250,000 clones; 67% are singletons. The chain has TRBV5-4 and TRBJ2-3; D possibly corresponds to TRBD1 (6 bases). The sequence came from a human donor with alopecia areata. This specimen consisted of CD4+ T cells sorted from blood, obtained at week 0. CDR3 DNA sequence: TGTGCCAGCAGCTTGGGGGGGCCAGATACGCAGTATTTT. Its protein product is CASSLGGPDTQYF.